This TCR beta chain came from a study of T cells in Graves' hyperthyroidism and ophthalmopathy. Findings of the study overall: Ophthalmopathy, as predicted by the model, came a median approximately 5.9 months after the prediction. Clonotypes that were expanded in thyroid above 0.001 mostly appeared in blood too.

Germline CDR1 reads DFQATT; CDR2 reads SNEGSKA (reference sequence). There are 12 residues in the CDR3. Disease duration was under 3 months in the ophthalmopathy patients, who also had a Clinical Activity Score of at least 3 and a NOSPECS grade of at least 4. Clinical symptoms, serum thyroxine, TRAb, thyroid ultrasound and orbital computed tomography informed diagnoses. Comment on this clonotype: Its antigen remains unidentified. This sequence may be a read error, since a much larger clone differs from it by one base.

Amplification yielded TCR beta CDR3 regions, with RNA transcripts as the source. In the first-round RT-PCR of the TCR CDR3, the HTBI primer set was used. A single record per CDR3 protein comes from TCRdb applying MiXCR to the multiplex PCR reads. This sample has about 250,000 distinct CDR3 sequences; 22% occur once, and the top ten carry roughly 60%. Sequenced sample: blood. The TCR comes from a man aged 30 to 39 with Graves' ophthalmopathy. The chain combines TRBV20-1 with TRBJ2-1; 8 bases line up with TRBD2. CDR3 in amino acids: CSAAAGGYEQLF. CDR3 bases: TGCAGTGCGGCGGCGGGAGGATATGAGCAGCTCTTC.